Listed below are T cell receptor beta chains from one sample, sequenced in a study of blood T cell repertoires in COVID-19. Generated by immunoSEQ multiplex PCR, the TCRdb table keeps only in-frame clones and is missing some. The sample lists 190,000 or so clones, more than 80% occurring once. Source material: PBMCs or T cells enriched from blood (not recorded which). The receptors originated from a man under 40 who had recovered from COVID-19. CDR3s include the opening cysteine and the closing phenylalanine or tryptophan. Fields, in order: D gene, clone size, V gene, J gene, CDR3 protein, CDR3 DNA. The D gene is left open where the match is weak. Expanded clones get a size class; other rows say once, few or many, or leave the size out.

>.|once|TRBV6-5|TRBJ1-5
CASRGGLDQPQHF
TGTGCCAGCAGAGGGGGTTTGGATCAGCCCCAGCATTTT
>.|.|TRBV28|TRBJ1-3
CATLGAQGGNTIYF
TGTGCCACCCTAGGGGCGCAGGGGGGAAACACCATATATTTT
>.|.|TRBV19|TRBJ2-7
CASSARLETLYEQYF
TGTGCCAGTAGTGCGCGACTAGAAACGCTCTACGAGCAGTACTTC
>.|.|TRBV7-9|TRBJ1-4
CASSLVLGGTNEKLFF
TGTGCCAGCAGCTTAGTACTAGGAGGGACTAATGAAAAACTGTTTTTT
>.|.|TRBV3-1/TRBV3-2|TRBJ1-5
CASSQDKTGYQPQHF
TGTGCCAGCAGCCAAGATAAAACGGGTTATCAGCCCCAGCATTTT
>TRBD1|.|TRBV4-1|TRBJ2-3
CASSLQGAGQGASDTQYF
TGCGCCAGCAGCTTACAAGGGGCGGGACAGGGGGCATCAGATACGCAGTATTTT
>.|.|TRBV29-1|TRBJ2-2
CSVGLSANTGELFF
TGCAGCGTCGGACTGAGCGCGAACACCGGGGAGCTGTTTTTT
>.|few|TRBV7-2|TRBJ2-7
CASSLEVRGGRYEQYF
TGTGCCAGCAGCTTAGAAGTGAGGGGGGGGCGTTACGAGCAGTACTTC
>TRBD1|.|TRBV25-1|TRBJ1-1
CASSDDRGNTEAFF
TGTGCCAGCAGTGATGACAGGGGCAACACTGAAGCTTTCTTT
>TRBD2|.|TRBV7-6|TRBJ2-5
CASRGGPGLAGGSQETQYF
TGTGCCAGCCGCGGCGGTCCGGGACTAGCGGGGGGCTCTCAAGAGACCCAGTACTTC
>.|few|TRBV21-1|TRBJ2-5
CASSKSSWIGGLAGGNRPWETQYF
TGTGCCAGCAGCAAATCGTCATGGATTGGGGGACTAGCGGGAGGTAACCGACCGTGGGAGACCCAGTACTTC
>TRBD2|.|TRBV2|TRBJ2-1
CASSDASGNYNEQFF
TGTGCCAGCAGTGATGCTAGCGGCAACTACAATGAGCAGTTCTTC
>.|.|TRBV15|TRBJ1-5
CATSRDVDQPQHF
TGTGCCACCAGCAGAGATGTAGATCAGCCCCAGCATTTT
>TRBD1|.|TRBV10-3|TRBJ1-1
CAISANLGGQSNTEAFF
TGTGCCATCAGTGCCAACCTCGGGGGACAGTCGAACACTGAAGCTTTCTTT
>TRBD2|.|TRBV7-8|TRBJ2-1
CASSLFFLAGALNEQFF
TGTGCCAGCAGCTTATTTTTTCTAGCGGGGGCCCTCAATGAGCAGTTCTTC
>.|once|TRBV12-3/TRBV12-4|TRBJ1-2
CASTLGGAVGYTF
TGTGCCAGCACCTTGGGGGGGGCAGTCGGCTACACCTTC
>.|.|TRBV4-2|TRBJ1-3
CASSPTLGGGNTIYF
TGTGCCAGCAGCCCGACCCTGGGGGGAGGAAACACCATATATTTT
>TRBD1|.|TRBV6-5|TRBJ2-2
CASSYDGAGGTGELFF
TGTGCCAGCAGTTACGATGGGGCAGGGGGCACCGGGGAGCTGTTTTTT
>.|few|TRBV6-5|TRBJ2-7
CASSYTPSDGDYEQYF
TGTGCCAGCAGTTACACCCCCTCCGACGGGGACTACGAGCAGTACTTC
>.|.|TRBV6-4|TRBJ1-1
CASRATGDRSTRAFF
TGTGCCAGCAGGGCCACCGGGGATAGGAGTACGCGAGCTTTCTTT
>TRBD1|.|TRBV27|TRBJ1-6
CASSFFDRVNSPLHF
TGTGCCAGCAGTTTTTTCGACAGGGTGAATTCACCCCTCCACTTT
>.|few|TRBV7-8|TRBJ2-2
CASSLAQGRVPGELFF
TGTGCCAGCAGCTTAGCGCAAGGGCGGGTTCCCGGGGAGCTGTTTTTT
>TRBD2|.|TRBV7-9|TRBJ2-1
CASSLALGGNLGNEQFF
TGTGCCAGCAGCTTAGCACTCGGGGGGAACCTTGGCAATGAGCAGTTCTTC
>.|once|TRBV10-3|TRBJ2-7
CAISFSGGTYEQYF
TGTGCCATCAGCTTTAGCGGCGGGACCTACGAGCAGTACTTC
>TRBD1|.|TRBV5-1|TRBJ1-5
CASSPGTGDHQPQHF
TGCGCCAGCAGCCCAGGGACAGGGGATCATCAGCCCCAGCATTTT
>.|.|TRBV18|TRBJ2-4
CASSPSLAKNIQYF
TGTGCCAGCTCACCATCCCTAGCCAAAAACATTCAGTACTTC
>.|few|TRBV28|TRBJ2-1
CASSSSSSGRANEQFF
TGTGCCAGCAGTTCCTCGAGTAGCGGCAGGGCCAATGAGCAGTTCTTC
>TRBD1|.|TRBV3-1/TRBV3-2|TRBJ1-1
CASSHTGTGNTEAFF
TGTGCCAGCAGCCATACCGGGACAGGGAACACTGAAGCTTTCTTT
>TRBD2|.|TRBV19|TRBJ2-7
CASSPPGLAGPEQYF
TGTGCCAGTAGTCCTCCGGGACTAGCGGGTCCCGAGCAGTACTTC